These 24 T cell receptor beta chains were sequenced from one sample in a study of blood T cells in healthy people across ages. A second PCR, run for about 6 to 11 cycles, used a sample-barcoded 5' primer plus a J-beta primer mix. TCRdb re-called the 5' RACE reads with MiXCR, one entry per CDR3 protein. The sample yields approximately 600,000 distinct CDR3 sequences, approximately 50% seen once. The sequenced material came from blood. Source of these receptors: a man aged 60-69 years in good health.

The chain combines TRBV5-1 with TRBJ1-4; D unresolved. V lost 0 bases, J lost 0 bases, and 9 bases lay in between. The CDR3 sequence is 16 residues long. Looked up from germline, CDR1 is SGHRS and CDR2 is YFSETQ. The CDR3 protein is CASSLDGPSTNEKLFF. CDR3 coding DNA: TGCGCCAGCAGCTTGGACGGGCCCTCAACTAATGAAAAACTGTTTTTT. The full variable domain, completed using reference TRBV5-1 and TRBJ1-4, is KAGVTQTPRYLIKTRGQQVTLSCSPISGHRSVSWYQQTPGQGLQFLFEYFSETQRNKGNFPGRFSGRQFSNSRSEMNVSTLELGDSALYLCASSLDGPSTNEKLFFGSGTQLSVL.

This chain uses TRBV29-1 with TRBJ2-5; TRBD2 matches at 9 bases. The CDR3 spans 13 residues. Per the germline V gene, CDR1 is SQVTM and CDR2 is ANQGSEA. V lost 7 bases, J lost 4 bases, and 7 bases stayed unmatched. CDR3 bases: TGCAGCGCCCGATCTAGCGGGGCAGAGACCCAGTACTTC. Encoded protein: CSARSSGAETQYF.

The J gene is TRBJ2-1, the V gene TRBV28, with D perhaps TRBD1 (6 bases). CDR3 size: 15 residues. Germline CDR1 reads MDHEN; CDR2 reads SYDVKM. V lost 7 bases to trimming and J lost 2 bases, with 15 bases between them. The CDR3 reads CASIGTTETYNEQFF. CDR3 sequence (DNA): TGTGCCAGCATCGGGACAACCGAGACCTACAATGAGCAGTTCTTC.

This chain joins TRBV10-3 and TRBJ1-2, with a tentative D call TRBD1 (6 bases). V was shortened by 2 bases and J by 4 bases, with 11 bases between the two germline ends. CDR1 is ENHRY, CDR2 SYGVKD, per germline. This CDR3 is 14 amino acids long. As DNA, the CDR3 is TGTGCCATCAGTGAGCTGGGGGGCGGCTATGGCTACACCTTC. Translating it yields CAISELGGGYGYTF.

The rearrangement links TRBV11-2 to TRBJ2-7, with TRBD2 matching 9 bases. Germline CDR1 reads SGHAT; CDR2 reads FQNNGV. The CDR3 extends over 14 amino acids. After removal of 6 bases from V and 4 bases from J, the junction contained 7 bases not matched to a gene. The CDR3 reads CASRSSGGSYEQYF. CDR3 in DNA: TGTGCCAGCAGGAGTAGCGGGGGCTCTTACGAGCAGTACTTC.

J is TRBJ2-1 and V is TRBV5-1; TRBD2 aligns across 12 bases. Germline V gene sequence: CDR1 SGHRS, CDR2 YFSETQ. Unmatched junction bases numbered 4, after V lost 2 bases and J lost 7 bases. This CDR3 is 15 amino acids long. In DNA form, the CDR3 reads TGCGCCAGCAGCTTCACTAGCGGGGGGATTAATGAGCAGTTCTTC. Amino acid sequence: CASSFTSGGINEQFF.

The rearrangement links TRBV6-1 to TRBJ1-1; D not certain. This CDR3 is built from 15 residues. Trimming removed 0 bases at V and 0 bases at J, with 8 bases between. CDR1 and CDR2 from the germline V gene are MNHNS and SASEGT. The CDR3 region has the DNA TGTGCCAGCAGTGAAGCGCGGCAGGTGAACACTGAAGCTTTCTTT. This encodes CASSEARQVNTEAFF.

The chain employs TRBV10-3 and TRBJ2-7, with 9 bases lining up with TRBD2. Germline CDR1 ENHRY, CDR2 SYGVKD. The CDR3 loop spans 15 amino acids. V gave up 7 bases and J gave up 2 bases; unmatched junction bases: 9. CDR3: CAITGGVAGAYEQYF. Here the CDR3 DNA reads TGTGCCATCACGGGGGGGGTAGCGGGGGCCTACGAGCAGTACTTC.

This rearrangement joins TRBV3-1 to TRBJ2-2; 9 bases fit TRBD1. The CDR3 totals 15 residues. Trimming cost V 6 bases and J 8 bases; bases outside gene matches: 10. Looked up from germline, CDR1 is LGHDT and CDR2 is YNNKEL (reference sequence). CDR3 coding DNA: TGTGCCAGCAGTTATAACAGGGGGCCGGCGGGGGAGCTGTTTTTT. The encoded protein is CASSYNRGPAGELFF.

This CDR3 reads CASSTMEAGASNGYTF. In DNA form, the CDR3 reads TGCGCCAGCAGCACAATGGAAGCAGGGGCGTCGAACGGCTACACCTTC. This chain connects TRBV5-1 to TRBJ1-2, with D tentatively TRBD1 (6 bases). CDR1 is SGHRS and CDR2 is YFSETQ in the germline V gene. V was shortened by 4 bases and J by 8 bases, with 24 bases between the two germline ends. The CDR3 is 16 residues long.

This chain links TRBV18 with TRBJ2-3; D is unresolved. V was clipped by 2 bases and J by 0 bases, with 6 bases between them. Germline assignment: CDR1 KGHSH and CDR2 LQKENI. The CDR3 has 14 amino acids. The CDR3 region is CASSPGYSTDTQYF. CDR3 nucleotide sequence: TGTGCCAGCTCACCAGGGTATAGCACAGATACGCAGTATTTT. Together with reference TRBV18 and TRBJ2-3, the CDR3 gives the full variable domain: NAGVMQNPRHLVRRRGQEARLRCSPMKGHSHVYWYRQLPEEGLKFMVYLQKENIIDESGMPKERFSAEFPKEGPSILRIQQVVRGDSAAYFCASSPGYSTDTQYFGPGTRLTVL.

The J gene is TRBJ2-3, the V gene TRBV7-9; D possibly corresponds to TRBD2 (5 bases). The V end was cut by 9 bases, the J end by 2 bases, with 18 bases between. Per germline, CDR1 SEHNR and CDR2 FQNEAQ (reference sequence). The CDR3 runs to 15 residues. The CDR3 is CASGRDGISTDTQYF. The CDR3 bases are TGTGCCAGTGGGAGAGATGGCATCTCCACAGATACGCAGTATTTT.

V is TRBV10-3 and J is TRBJ2-5; D unresolved. CDR3 size: 13 residues. CDR1 is ENHRY and CDR2 is SYGVKD in the germline V gene. The ends were cut back, 4 bases at V and 5 bases at J, with 11 bases in the middle. The CDR3, as DNA: TGTGCCATCAGTGGGCCCAGCGAGGAGACCCAGTACTTC. Translated, it gives CAISGPSEETQYF.

This clonotype was recorded only once. A read error may produce the germline difference seen at one junction end. This sequence joins TRBV6-5 and TRBJ2-1; 8 bases agree with TRBD2. The CDR3 extends over 17 amino acids. Germline CDR1 MNHEY, CDR2 SVGAGI. The CDR3 spells CAGSYSLAGSSYNEQFF. For the CDR3, the DNA is TGTGCCGGCAGTTACTCCTTAGCGGGGTCCTCCTACAATGAGCAGTTCTTC.

This clonotype was counted only a few times. The chain links TRBV6-1 to TRBJ1-2; 10 bases fit TRBD1. From germline, CDR1 is MNHNS and CDR2 SASEGT. The junction had 7 bases not matched to a gene; V was cut back by 6 bases and J by 6 bases. The CDR3 runs 14 residues. CDR3 bases: TGTGCCAGCAGCAGGACAGGGGGTATTGATGGCTACACCTTC. Encoded protein: CASSRTGGIDGYTF.

This clonotype was counted a few times. V is TRBV19 and J is TRBJ2-7; the D gene could be TRBD1 or TRBD2 (5 bases each). The CDR3 is 12 amino acids. CDR1 and CDR2 (germline): LNHDA, SQIVND (reference sequence). The V end lost 3 bases, the J end lost 5 bases, and 8 bases lay between the germline ends. This CDR3 reads CASSMGVDEQYF. CDR3 sequence (DNA): TGTGCCAGTAGTATGGGGGTCGACGAGCAGTACTTC.

This clonotype was picked up one time. The rearrangement links TRBV7-9 to TRBJ2-5, with 8 bases lining up with TRBD2. The assigned J gene may be wrong: the sequence end matches TRBJ2-7 better. Germline V lookup: CDR1 SEHNR, CDR2 FQNEAQ (reference sequence). The CDR3 runs 14 residues. CDR3 coding DNA: TGTGCCAGCAGCTTCCGGACTAGCCCGTACGAGCAGTACTTC. It encodes CASSFRTSPYEQYF.

This clonotype was detected only a few times. The J gene is TRBJ2-5, the V gene TRBV29-1, with D possibly being TRBD1 or TRBD2 (5 bases each). V gave up 4 bases and J gave up 4 bases, with 10 bases separating them. The CDR3 spans 12 residues. Germline V lookup: CDR1 SQVTM, CDR2 ANQGSEA. The CDR3, as DNA: TGCAGCGTTGTGGGGACCCCAGAGACCCAGTACTTC. Protein sequence: CSVVGTPETQYF.

CDR3 DNA: TGTGCCGCTAGGGAACCGAACACTGAAGCTTTCTTT. This translates into CAAREPNTEAFF. V is TRBV6-6 and J is TRBJ1-1; no reliable D call. Trimming took off 11 bases at V and 1 base at J, with 11 bases between the two ends. Looked up from germline, CDR1 is MNHNY and CDR2 is SVGAGI (reference sequence). The CDR3 length is 12 residues.

The chain employs TRBV6-5 and TRBJ2-5; 9 bases map to TRBD1. Per germline, CDR1 MNHEY and CDR2 SVGAGI. The length of the CDR3 is 14 residues. Trimming took 5 bases from V and 3 from J; bases not matched to a gene: 4. Here the CDR3 DNA reads TGTGCCAGCAGTACCGGGACAGGGAAAGAGACCCAGTACTTC. Translation: CASSTGTGKETQYF.

The chain has TRBV5-1 and TRBJ2-1; D gene ambiguous. V shed 0 bases and J shed 9 bases, with 13 bases lying between them. Germline V gene sequence: CDR1 SGHRS, CDR2 YFSETQ. The CDR3 consists of 14 residues. CDR3 in amino acids: CASSLGAQGSEQFF. CDR3 DNA: TGCGCCAGCAGCTTGGGGGCGCAAGGCAGTGAGCAGTTCTTC. Variable domain in full (rest from reference TRBV5-1 and TRBJ2-1): KAGVTQTPRYLIKTRGQQVTLSCSPISGHRSVSWYQQTPGQGLQFLFEYFSETQRNKGNFPGRFSGRQFSNSRSEMNVSTLELGDSALYLCASSLGAQGSEQFFGPGTRLTVL.

The chain employs TRBV28 and TRBJ2-2, with 8 bases that match TRBD1. V lost 3 bases to trimming and J lost 6 bases; unmatched junction nucleotides: 6. The germline V gene has CDR1 MDHEN and CDR2 SYDVKM. The CDR3 loop spans 15 amino acids. CDR3 region: CASSLSRQGSGELFF. In DNA form, the CDR3 reads TGTGCCAGCAGTTTGTCCAGACAGGGGTCCGGGGAGCTGTTTTTT.

The chain recombines TRBV10-3 with TRBJ2-7; TRBD2 agrees at 10 bases. The CDR3 contains 15 residues. Germline V lookup: CDR1 ENHRY, CDR2 SYGVKD. Germline trimming cut 6 bases from V and 6 bases from J; bases unmatched to any gene: 11. The CDR3 DNA follows: TGTGCCATCAGAGGGTCCGGGACTAGCGTCGGCGAGCAGTACTTC. It translates to CAIRGSGTSVGEQYF.

V gene TRBV13 combines with J gene TRBJ2-7; TRBD1 is a possible D gene (7 bases). Germline-derived CDR1 and CDR2 are PRHDT and FYEKMQ (reference sequence). This CDR3 region has 12 residues. Trimming cost V 5 bases and J 6 bases, with 11 bases left between them. CDR3 region: CASSDRDSEQYF. In DNA, the CDR3 is TGTGCCAGCAGCGACAGGGACTCCGAGCAGTACTTC.